Listed below are T cell receptor beta chains from one sample, sequenced in a study of vaccination and CD4 T cells after COVID-19. What these receptors recognize is not known. Using its own MiXCR run on the PCR reads, TCRdb lists one record per CDR3 protein. The table lists 15,000 to 20,000 distinct CDR3 sequences, 56% of them singletons. Sequencing input: CD4+ T cells from blood, cultured in vitro. Receptor source: a human donor who had recovered from COVID-19. Both conserved end residues are part of each CDR3.

cdr3_aa j_call v_call
CSASSRGGSYGYTF TRBJ1-2 TRBV20-1
CATSESGRDYGYTF TRBJ1-2 TRBV24-1
CSARPRDIPTEAFF TRBJ1-1 TRBV20-1
CASRDRGRQGYTF TRBJ1-2 TRBV27
CASSTSGTGFNYGYTF TRBJ1-2 TRBV19
CASSKAGQGHQPQHF TRBJ1-5 TRBV28
CSVEDGTATYQETQYF TRBJ2-5 TRBV29-1
CASSPDWSSYEQYF TRBJ2-7 TRBV7-2
CASSLRSRNQPQHF TRBJ1-5 TRBV6-2/TRBV6-3
CSARVLAGEGGELFF TRBJ2-2 TRBV20-1
CAGGLTNYGYTF TRBJ1-2 TRBV5-8
CASTRDREEVYEQYF TRBJ2-7 TRBV2
CSARDGTSGSYEQYF TRBJ2-7 TRBV20-1
CASSLAGDRAQPQHF TRBJ1-5 TRBV5-1
CASSFGQAEETQYF TRBJ2-5 TRBV5-1
CATSDASGTSSYEQYF TRBJ2-7 TRBV24-1
CASSQEAADGYTF TRBJ1-2 TRBV4-2
CAWSVHRETEAFF TRBJ1-1 TRBV30
CASSFRGWGSTEAFF TRBJ1-1 TRBV12-3/TRBV12-4
CASTQGRAQAFF TRBJ1-1 TRBV28
CASTPGQDNSPLHF TRBJ1-6 TRBV19
CASSLAQGDGYTF TRBJ1-2 TRBV5-4
CASSRFLGTDTQYF TRBJ2-3 TRBV7-7
CASSFRGGPEAFF TRBJ1-1 TRBV27
CASITSGTGRNEQFF TRBJ2-1 TRBV27
CASSLDHRNTIYF TRBJ1-3 TRBV11-2
CAISESGAAGKETQYF TRBJ2-5 TRBV10-3
CASSLNGPGLARQETQYF TRBJ2-5 TRBV7-3
CAWGLQGKPQHF TRBJ1-5 TRBV30
CSARVESGRAVYEQYF TRBJ2-7 TRBV20-1
CSARLRLVPDTQYF TRBJ2-3 TRBV20-1
CASSQDTGEQTPLHF TRBJ1-6 TRBV3-1
CAIRGRTGALNTEAFF TRBJ1-1 TRBV10-3
CASSQDWLAGELFF TRBJ2-2 TRBV3-1
CASSLGGTGGYTF TRBJ1-2 TRBV7-2
CASSIGGGRADSPLHF TRBJ1-6 TRBV19
CSATDRSYGYTF TRBJ1-2 TRBV20-1
CASSVGQGASPLHF TRBJ1-6 TRBV5-1
CASSRDYLETQYF TRBJ2-5 TRBV7-7
CASSYGLAPSGEQYF TRBJ2-7 TRBV9
CASSLQGDYGYTF TRBJ1-2 TRBV5-1
CATVSGRTDTQYF TRBJ2-3 TRBV10-3
CASSYSGTSTDTQYF TRBJ2-3 TRBV6-5
CASSKRTRVDNEQFF TRBJ2-1 TRBV2
CASSLAGQGAVTEAFF TRBJ1-1 TRBV5-5
CASSRQPDYEQYF TRBJ2-7 TRBV10-1
CSARRPGSNTGELFF TRBJ2-2 TRBV20-1
CSARDPITYEQYF TRBJ2-7 TRBV20-1
CASSRTGVKRNTEAFF TRBJ1-1 TRBV5-6
CSAITGGDTGELFF TRBJ2-2 TRBV20-1
CSARYLRAPGSGTQYF TRBJ2-5 TRBV20-1